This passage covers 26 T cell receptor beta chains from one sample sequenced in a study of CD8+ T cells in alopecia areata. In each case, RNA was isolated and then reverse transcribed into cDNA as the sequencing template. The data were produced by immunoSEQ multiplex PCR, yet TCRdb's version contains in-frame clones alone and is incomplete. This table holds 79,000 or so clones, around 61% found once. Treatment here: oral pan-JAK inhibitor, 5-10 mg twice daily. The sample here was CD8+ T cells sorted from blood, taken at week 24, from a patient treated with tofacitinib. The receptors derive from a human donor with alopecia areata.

Here the CDR3 DNA reads TGTGCCAGCAGCTTTGGTCCGGGACAGGGAGGAGACGAGCAGTACTTC. This translates into CASSFGPGQGGDEQYF. The chain carries TRBV7-9 and TRBJ2-7; 9 bases are shared with TRBD1. The CDR3 length is 16 residues. V trimming: 3 bases; J trimming: 5 bases; junction bases outside the gene matches: 11. Looked up from germline, CDR1 is SEHNR and CDR2 is FQNEAQ (reference sequence).

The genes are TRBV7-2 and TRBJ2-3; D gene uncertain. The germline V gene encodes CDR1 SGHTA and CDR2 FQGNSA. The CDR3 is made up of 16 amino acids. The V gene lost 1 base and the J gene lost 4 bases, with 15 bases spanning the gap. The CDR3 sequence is CASSLVIPVRADTQYF. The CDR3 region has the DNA TGTGCCAGCAGCTTAGTCATTCCCGTACGGGCAGATACGCAGTATTTT.

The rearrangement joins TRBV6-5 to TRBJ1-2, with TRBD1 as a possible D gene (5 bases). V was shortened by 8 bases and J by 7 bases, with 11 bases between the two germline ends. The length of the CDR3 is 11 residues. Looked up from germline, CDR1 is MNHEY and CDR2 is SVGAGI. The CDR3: CASLNGGGYTF. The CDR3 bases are TGTGCCAGCCTCAACGGGGGTGGCTACACCTTC.

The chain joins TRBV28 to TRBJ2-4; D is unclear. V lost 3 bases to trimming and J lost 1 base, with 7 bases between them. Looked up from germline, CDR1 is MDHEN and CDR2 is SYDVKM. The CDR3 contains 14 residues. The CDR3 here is CASSFSLAKNIQYF. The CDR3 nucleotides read TGTGCCAGCAGTTTCTCGTTGGCCAAAAACATTCAGTACTTC.

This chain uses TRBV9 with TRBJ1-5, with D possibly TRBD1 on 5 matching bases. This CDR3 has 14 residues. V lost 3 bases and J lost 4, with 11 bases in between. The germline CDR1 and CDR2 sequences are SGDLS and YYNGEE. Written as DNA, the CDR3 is TGTGCCAGCAGCGAATCGGGACGAAATCAGCCCCAGCATTTT. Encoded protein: CASSESGRNQPQHF.

The CDR3 DNA is TGTGCCAGCAGCTCAGTCCTTACAGGGGGGGCTGGCAATGAGCAGTTCTTC. Amino acid sequence: CASSSVLTGGAGNEQFF. V and J are TRBV5-4 and TRBJ2-1, with D possibly TRBD1 on 8 matching bases. Germline V gene lookup returns CDR1 SGHNT and CDR2 YYREEE (reference sequence). This CDR3 contains 17 residues. Deletions cut 3 bases from V and 6 bases from J, with 22 bases between.

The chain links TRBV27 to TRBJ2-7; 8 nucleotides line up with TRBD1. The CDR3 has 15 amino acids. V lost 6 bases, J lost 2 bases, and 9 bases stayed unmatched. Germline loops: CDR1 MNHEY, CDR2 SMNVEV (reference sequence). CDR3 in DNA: TGTGCCAGCAGACTTTCCGGGACAGGAGCCTACGAGCAGTACTTC. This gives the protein CASRLSGTGAYEQYF.

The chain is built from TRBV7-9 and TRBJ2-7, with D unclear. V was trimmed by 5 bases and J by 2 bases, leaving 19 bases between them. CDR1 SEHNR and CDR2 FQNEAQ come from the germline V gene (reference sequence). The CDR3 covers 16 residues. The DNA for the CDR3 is TGTGCCAGCAGCCCCGGGTCCAACTTCCAACCCTACGAGCAGTACTTC. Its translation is CASSPGSNFQPYEQYF.

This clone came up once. The CDR3, as DNA: TGCGCCAGCAGCTCAAACGTGGGGGTTAGAAGTCCGGATACGCAGTATTTT. Amino acid sequence: CASSSNVGVRSPDTQYF. This sequence joins TRBV5-1 and TRBJ2-3; either TRBD1 or TRBD2 may supply D (5 bases each). With 3 bases removed from V and 6 bases from J, the gap between germline ends came to 23 bases. The CDR3 is 17 residues long. Looked up from germline, CDR1 is SGHRS and CDR2 is YFSETQ.

CDR3 in amino acids: CASSLGPSPAKNIQYF. The CDR3, as DNA: TGTGCCAGCAGCTTAGGGCCTAGCCCAGCCAAAAACATTCAGTACTTC. The chain links TRBV7-9 to TRBJ2-4, with a weak D call TRBD2 (5 bases). The CDR3 runs to 16 residues. V dropped 1 base and J dropped 0 bases, with 10 bases sitting between them. Germline assignment: CDR1 SEHNR and CDR2 FQNEAQ (reference sequence). Based on the CDR3 plus reference TRBV7-9 and TRBJ2-4, the full variable domain is DTGVSQNPRHKITKRGQNVTFRCDPISEHNRLYWYRQTLGQGPEFLTYFQNEAQLEKSRLLSDRFSAERPKGSFSTLEIQRTEQGDSAMYLCASSLGPSPAKNIQYFGAGTRLSVL.

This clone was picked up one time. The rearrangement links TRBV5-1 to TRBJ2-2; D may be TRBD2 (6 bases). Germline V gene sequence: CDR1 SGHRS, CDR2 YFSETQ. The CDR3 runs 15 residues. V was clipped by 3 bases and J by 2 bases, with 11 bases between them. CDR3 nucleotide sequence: TGCGCCAGCAGCTGGGGGACTCTTAACACCGGGGAGCTGTTTTTT. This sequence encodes CASSWGTLNTGELFF.

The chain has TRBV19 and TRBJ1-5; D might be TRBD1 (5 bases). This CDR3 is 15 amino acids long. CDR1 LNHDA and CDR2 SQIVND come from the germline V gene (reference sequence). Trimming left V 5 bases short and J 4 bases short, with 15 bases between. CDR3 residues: CASSVQGPLNQPQHF. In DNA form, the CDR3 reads TGTGCCAGTAGTGTCCAGGGACCGTTGAATCAGCCCCAGCATTTT.

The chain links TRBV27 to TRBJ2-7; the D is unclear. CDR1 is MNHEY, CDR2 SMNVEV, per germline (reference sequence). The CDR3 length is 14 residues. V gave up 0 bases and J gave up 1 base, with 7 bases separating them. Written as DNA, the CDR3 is TGTGCCAGCAGTTTATCCCCCACTTCCTACGAGCAGTACTTC. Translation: CASSLSPTSYEQYF.

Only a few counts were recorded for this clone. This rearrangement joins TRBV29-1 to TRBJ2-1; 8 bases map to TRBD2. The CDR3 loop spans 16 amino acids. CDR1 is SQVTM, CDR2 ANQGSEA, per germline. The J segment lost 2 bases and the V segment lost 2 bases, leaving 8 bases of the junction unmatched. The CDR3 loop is CSVESITSGAYNEQFF. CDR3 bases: TGCAGCGTTGAATCCATAACTAGCGGTGCCTACAATGAGCAGTTCTTC.

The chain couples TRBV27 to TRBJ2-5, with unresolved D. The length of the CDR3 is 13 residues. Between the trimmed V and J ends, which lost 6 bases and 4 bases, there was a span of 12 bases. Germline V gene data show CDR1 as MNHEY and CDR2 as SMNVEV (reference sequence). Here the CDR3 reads CASSPGLGETQYF. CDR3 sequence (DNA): TGTGCCAGCAGCCCGGGTTTGGGAGAGACCCAGTACTTC.

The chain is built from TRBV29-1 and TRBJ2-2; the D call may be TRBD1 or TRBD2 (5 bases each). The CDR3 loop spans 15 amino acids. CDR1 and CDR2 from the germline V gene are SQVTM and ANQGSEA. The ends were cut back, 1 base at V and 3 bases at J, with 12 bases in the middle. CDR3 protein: CSVEGGTAYTGELFF. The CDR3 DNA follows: TGCAGCGTTGAAGGGGGGACGGCATACACCGGGGAGCTGTTTTTT.

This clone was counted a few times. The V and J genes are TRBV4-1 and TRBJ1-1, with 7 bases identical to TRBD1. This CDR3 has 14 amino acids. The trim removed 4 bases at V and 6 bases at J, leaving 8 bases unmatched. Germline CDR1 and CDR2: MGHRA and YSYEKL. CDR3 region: CASSLTGAGAEAFF. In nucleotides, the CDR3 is TGCGCCAGCAGCCTTACAGGGGCAGGGGCTGAAGCTTTCTTT.

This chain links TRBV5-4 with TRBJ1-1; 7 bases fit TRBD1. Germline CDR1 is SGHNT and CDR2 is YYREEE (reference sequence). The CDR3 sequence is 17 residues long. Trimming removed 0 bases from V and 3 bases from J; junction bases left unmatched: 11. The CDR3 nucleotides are TGTGCCAGCAGCTTGGACGGGCTTATGGGACAGTACACTGAAGCTTTCTTT. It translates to CASSLDGLMGQYTEAFF.

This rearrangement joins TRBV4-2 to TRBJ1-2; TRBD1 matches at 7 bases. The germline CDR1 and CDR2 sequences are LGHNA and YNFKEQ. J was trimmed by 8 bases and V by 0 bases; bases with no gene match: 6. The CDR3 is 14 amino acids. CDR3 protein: CASSQEGGSWGYTF. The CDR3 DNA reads TGTGCCAGCAGCCAAGAAGGGGGCTCGTGGGGCTACACCTTC.

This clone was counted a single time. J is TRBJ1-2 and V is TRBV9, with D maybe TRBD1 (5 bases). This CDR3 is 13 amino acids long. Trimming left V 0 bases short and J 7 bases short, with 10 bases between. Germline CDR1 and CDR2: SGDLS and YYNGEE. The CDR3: CASSVVGGGGYTF. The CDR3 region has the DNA TGTGCCAGCAGCGTAGTCGGGGGAGGTGGCTACACCTTC. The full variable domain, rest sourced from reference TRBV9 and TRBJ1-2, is DSGVTQTPKHLITATGQRVTLRCSPRSGDLSVYWYQQSLDQGLQFLIQYYNGEERAKGNILERFSAQQFPDLHSELNLSSLELGDSALYFCASSVVGGGGYTFGSGTRLTVV.

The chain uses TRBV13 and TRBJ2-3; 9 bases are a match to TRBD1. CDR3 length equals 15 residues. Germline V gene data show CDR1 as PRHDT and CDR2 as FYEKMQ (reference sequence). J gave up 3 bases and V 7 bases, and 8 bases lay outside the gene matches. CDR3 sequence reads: CASIVQGALTDTQYF. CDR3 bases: TGTGCCAGCATCGTACAGGGGGCGCTAACAGATACGCAGTATTTT.

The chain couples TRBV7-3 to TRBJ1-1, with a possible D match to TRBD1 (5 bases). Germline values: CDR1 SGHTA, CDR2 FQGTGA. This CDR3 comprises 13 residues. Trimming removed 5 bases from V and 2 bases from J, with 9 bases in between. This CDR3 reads CASSPTVNTEAFF. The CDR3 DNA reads TGTGCCAGCAGCCCGACAGTTAACACTGAAGCTTTCTTT.

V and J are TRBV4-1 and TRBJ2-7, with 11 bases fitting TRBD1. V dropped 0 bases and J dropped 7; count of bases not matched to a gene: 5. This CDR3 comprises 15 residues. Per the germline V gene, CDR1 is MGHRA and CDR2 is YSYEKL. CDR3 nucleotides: TGCGCCAGCAGCCAAGACGGGACAGGGGGTGAGGAGCAGTACTTC. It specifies CASSQDGTGGEEQYF.

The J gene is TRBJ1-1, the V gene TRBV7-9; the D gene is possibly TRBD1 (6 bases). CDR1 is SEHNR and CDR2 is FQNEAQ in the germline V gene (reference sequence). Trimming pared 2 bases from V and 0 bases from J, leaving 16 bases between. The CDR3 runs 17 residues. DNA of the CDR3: TGTGCCAGCAGCTTATACTGGGGGGCGGATATGAACACTGAAGCTTTCTTT. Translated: CASSLYWGADMNTEAFF.

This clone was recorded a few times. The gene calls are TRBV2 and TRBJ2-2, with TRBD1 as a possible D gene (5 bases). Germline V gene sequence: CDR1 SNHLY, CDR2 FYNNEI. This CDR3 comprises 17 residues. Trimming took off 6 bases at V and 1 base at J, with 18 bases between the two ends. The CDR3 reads CASSLRDVGVNTGELFF. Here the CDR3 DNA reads TGTGCCAGCAGCCTAAGGGATGTAGGGGTGAACACCGGGGAGCTGTTTTTT.

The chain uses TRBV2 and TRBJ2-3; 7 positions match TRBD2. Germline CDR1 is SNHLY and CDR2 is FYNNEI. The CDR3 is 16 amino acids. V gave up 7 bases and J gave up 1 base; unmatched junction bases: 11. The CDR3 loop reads CASIVGGSEGTDTQYF. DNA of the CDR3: TGTGCCAGCATCGTCGGCGGGAGTGAGGGCACAGATACGCAGTATTTT.